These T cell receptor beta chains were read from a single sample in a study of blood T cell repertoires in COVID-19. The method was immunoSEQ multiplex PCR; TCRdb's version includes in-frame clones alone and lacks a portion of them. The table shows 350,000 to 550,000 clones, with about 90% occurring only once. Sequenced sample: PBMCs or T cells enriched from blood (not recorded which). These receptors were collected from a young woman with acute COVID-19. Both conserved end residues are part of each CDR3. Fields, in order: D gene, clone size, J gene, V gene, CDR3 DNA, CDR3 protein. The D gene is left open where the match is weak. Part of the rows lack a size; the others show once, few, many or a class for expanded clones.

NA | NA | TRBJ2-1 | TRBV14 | TGTGCCAGCAGCCAAGACTACAGCTCCTACAATGAGCAGTTCTTC | CASSQDYSSYNEQFF
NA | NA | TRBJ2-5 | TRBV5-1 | TGCGCCAGCAGCTTGGCCTATCGGCAGGGGGGCCGAGAGACCCAGTACTTC | CASSLAYRQGGRETQYF
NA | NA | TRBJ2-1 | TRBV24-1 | TGTGCCACCAGTGATTTTCAGCGCGGGATATACAATGAGCAGTTCTTC | CATSDFQRGIYNEQFF
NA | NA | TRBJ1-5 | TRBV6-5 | TGTGCCAGCAACACTAAGGGACTTCTCAATCAGCCCCAGCATTTT | CASNTKGLLNQPQHF
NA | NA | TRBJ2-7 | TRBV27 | TGTGCCAGCAGTCCGACCCCGGGGTTCTCCTACGAGCAGTACTTC | CASSPTPGFSYEQYF
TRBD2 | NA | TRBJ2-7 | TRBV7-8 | TGTGCCAGCAGCTTATTCACTAGCGGGGGCCACGAGCAGTACTTC | CASSLFTSGGHEQYF
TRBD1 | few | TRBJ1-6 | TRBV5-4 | TGTGCCAGCAGCTTGGAGACAGGGGCCTATAATTCACCCCTCCACTTT | CASSLETGAYNSPLHF
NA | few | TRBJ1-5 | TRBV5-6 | TGTGCCAGCAGCTTGTGGTATAGGACAGCCCGAAGCAATCAGCCCCAGCATTTT | CASSLWYRTARSNQPQHF
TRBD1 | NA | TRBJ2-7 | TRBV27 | TGTGCCAGCAGCCAGTTGGGGACAGGGGGCGAGCAGTACTTC | CASSQLGTGGEQYF
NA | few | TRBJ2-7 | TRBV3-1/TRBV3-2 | TGTGCCAGCAGCCAAGAGACCCCTGGACAGGGACTAATCTACGAGCAGTACTTC | CASSQETPGQGLIYEQYF
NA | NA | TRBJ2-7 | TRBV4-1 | TGCGCCAGCAGCCAAGATCATAGTATGTACGAGCAGTACTTC | CASSQDHSMYEQYF
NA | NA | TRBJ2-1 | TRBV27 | TGTGCCAGCAGCAAGGAATCAAGCGCTTTCAATGAGCAGTTCTTC | CASSKESSAFNEQFF
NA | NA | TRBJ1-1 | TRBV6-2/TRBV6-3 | TGTGCCAGCAGTAACGGGGGTATGGTGAACACTGAAGCTTTCTTT | CASSNGGMVNTEAFF
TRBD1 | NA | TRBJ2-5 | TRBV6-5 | TGTGCCAGCAGTTACCGTCGGGACAGGGGAGAGACCCAGTACTTC | CASSYRRDRGETQYF
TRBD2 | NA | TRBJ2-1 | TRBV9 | TGTGCCAGCAGCGTAGTCCAAGCGGGGGGACCACGGGAGCAGTTCTTC | CASSVVQAGGPREQFF
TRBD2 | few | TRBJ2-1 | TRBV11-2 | TGTGCCAGCAGTATCGGGGGGGCGGTTAATGAGCAGTTCTTC | CASSIGGAVNEQFF
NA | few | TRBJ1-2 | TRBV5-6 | TGTGCCAGCAGCCCCCCCGAATTGGGGGCTGGGGGCTACACCTTC | CASSPPELGAGGYTF
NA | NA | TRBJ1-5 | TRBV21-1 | TGTGCCAGCAGCACCCCTGTGTGGAGGGGTTCTAATCAGCCCCAGCATTTT | CASSTPVWRGSNQPQHF
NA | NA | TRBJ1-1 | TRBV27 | TGTGCCAGCAGCCAGGGAACTGAAGCTTTCTTT | CASSQGTEAFF
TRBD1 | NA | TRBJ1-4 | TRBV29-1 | TGCAGCGTTGTGGGACAGGCAGGTGAAAAACTGTTTTTT | CSVVGQAGEKLFF
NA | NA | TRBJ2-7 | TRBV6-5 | TGTGCCAGCAGCGTAACAGGGTTCAACGAGCAGTACTTC | CASSVTGFNEQYF
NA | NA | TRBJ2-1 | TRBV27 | TGTGCCAGCAGTTTTTTGGGCCTCGACTACAATGAGCAGTTCTTC | CASSFLGLDYNEQFF
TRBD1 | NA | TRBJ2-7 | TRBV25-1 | TGTGCCAGCAGTGGGGACAGGTTAGGGCCCTACGAGCAGTACTTC | CASSGDRLGPYEQYF
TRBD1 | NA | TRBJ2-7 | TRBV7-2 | TGTGCCAGCAGCAGAGGGACAGGGGTGTATTACGAGCAGTACTTC | CASSRGTGVYYEQYF
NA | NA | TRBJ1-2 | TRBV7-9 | TGTGCCAGCAGCTTAGGGGCTGGAGGCTACACCTTC | CASSLGAGGYTF
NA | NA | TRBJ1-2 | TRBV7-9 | TGTGCCAGCAGCTTAGGGACAGCCTGGGACTATGGCTACACCTTC | CASSLGTAWDYGYTF
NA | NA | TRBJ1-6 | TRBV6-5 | TGTGCCAGCAGTTATTTACAGGGAAATTCACCCCTCCACTTT | CASSYLQGNSPLHF
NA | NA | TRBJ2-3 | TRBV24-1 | TGTGCCACCAGTGACCGAGACGGGGGGCAGTTCACAGATACGCAGTATTTT | CATSDRDGGQFTDTQYF
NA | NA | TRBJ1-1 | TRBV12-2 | TGTGCAAGTCGACCAAAGAAAGATCGGGACACTGAAGCTTTCTTT | CASRPKKDRDTEAFF
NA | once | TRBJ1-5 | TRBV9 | TGTGCCAGCAGCACTTCTCTAAGTGATCAGCCCCAGCATTTT | CASSTSLSDQPQHF
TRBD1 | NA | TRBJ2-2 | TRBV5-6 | TGTGCCAGCAGCCAGGGACAGGGGCTGTTCGGGGAGCTGTTTTTT | CASSQGQGLFGELFF
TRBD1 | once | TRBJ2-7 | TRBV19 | TGTGCCAGTAGAGGGGACAGGGACGAGCAGTACTTC | CASRGDRDEQYF
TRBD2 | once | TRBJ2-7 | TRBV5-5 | TGTGCCAGCAGCTTGGGTCCCTCCGGGGGGTCAGCTAACTACGAGCAGTACTTC | CASSLGPSGGSANYEQYF
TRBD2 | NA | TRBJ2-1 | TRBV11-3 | TGTGCCAGCAGCTTAGGCGGGGGGGGAGGAGAGCAGTTCTTC | CASSLGGGGGEQFF
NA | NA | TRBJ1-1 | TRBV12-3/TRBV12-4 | TGTGCCAGCAAACCCGGGACTCGGACTGAAGCTTTCTTT | CASKPGTRTEAFF